A single sample gave rise to the 7 T cell receptor beta chains below, sequenced in a study of CD4 T cells in relation to SARS-CoV-2 and coronaviruses. Profiling relied on immunoSEQ multiplex PCR, and the TCRdb table lists in-frame clones only, not all of them. Of 60,000 or so clones detected, about 94% appear once; the ten largest clones hold approximately 0.15%. Before the COVID-19 pandemic, during about 2010-2018, CD4+ T cells were taken from unexposed donors. Source material: naive CD4+ T cells from PBMCs. The subset is: naive CD4+ T cells isolated by negative enrichment. The receptors originated from a human donor in good health.

The gene calls are TRBV11-2 and TRBJ1-2; D remains ambiguous. V was shortened by 0 bases and J by 2 bases, with 13 bases between the two germline ends. This CDR3 spans 16 amino acids. Germline V gene lookup returns CDR1 SGHAT and CDR2 FQNNGV. The CDR3 reads CASSLDPHRRNYGYTF. DNA for the CDR3: TGTGCCAGCAGCTTAGATCCGCACCGCAGAAACTATGGCTACACCTTC.

The V and J genes are TRBV28 and TRBJ1-5; weak D call: TRBD1 (5 bases). The ends were cut back, 3 bases at V and 4 bases at J, with 16 bases in the middle. The CDR3 extends over 16 amino acids. Per the germline V gene, CDR1 is MDHEN and CDR2 is SYDVKM. The CDR3 protein is CASSFATRGGNQPQHF. DNA of the CDR3: TGTGCCAGCAGTTTCGCCACCCGTGGGGGGAATCAGCCCCAGCATTTT.

This chain uses TRBV28 with TRBJ1-4, with 10 bases aligning to TRBD1. The length of the CDR3 is 17 residues. In germline, CDR1 is MDHEN, CDR2 SYDVKM. V lost 6 bases, J lost 7 bases, and 14 bases stayed unmatched. In nucleotides, the CDR3 is TGTGCCAGCAGCTCCCCTCATACCGGGACAGGGGTTGAAAAACTGTTTTTT. Translating it yields CASSSPHTGTGVEKLFF.

The V call is TRBV28, the J call TRBJ2-7, with 9 bases aligning to TRBD1. The CDR3 is 16 amino acids. J lost 1 base, V lost 1 base, and 5 bases had no gene match. From germline, CDR1 is MDHEN and CDR2 SYDVKM. The CDR3 loop is CASSLYGTGRSYEQYF. DNA for the CDR3: TGTGCCAGCAGTTTATATGGGACAGGGAGGTCCTACGAGCAGTACTTC.

This chain connects TRBV30 to TRBJ1-1; D gene uncertain. V shed 0 bases and J shed 0 bases, with 8 bases lying between them. CDR1 and CDR2 from the germline V gene are GTSNPN and SVGIG (reference sequence). CDR3 size: 14 residues. DNA of the CDR3: TGTGCCTGGAGTGTAGGGCGGGTGAACACTGAAGCTTTCTTT. It specifies CAWSVGRVNTEAFF. Using reference TRBV30 and TRBJ1-1 for the parts outside the CDR3, the full variable domain is SQTIHQWPATLVQPVGSPLSLECTVEGTSNPNLYWYRQAAGRGLQLLFYSVGIGQISSEVPQNLSASRPQDRQFILSSKKLLLSDSGFYLCAWSVGRVNTEAFFGQGTRLTVV.

The chain couples TRBV24-1 to TRBJ2-7; 11 bases fit TRBD2. Losses at the gene ends were 5 bases for V and 2 bases for J; bases not matched to a gene: 10. The CDR3 contains 17 residues. In germline, CDR1 is KGHDR, CDR2 SFDVKD. This CDR3 reads CATSVGLAGGITYEQYF. The CDR3 region has the DNA TGTGCCACCAGTGTGGGCCTAGCGGGAGGAATAACCTACGAGCAGTACTTC.

This chain uses TRBV3-1 (or the pseudogene TRBV3-2) with TRBJ2-5; no clear D gene. The germline V gene encodes CDR1 LGHDT and CDR2 YNNKEL (reference sequence). This CDR3 contains 12 residues. V was trimmed by 2 bases and J by 7 bases, leaving 8 bases between them. The CDR3 protein is CASSQMSGTQYF. The CDR3 DNA sequence: TGTGCCAGCAGCCAAATGTCGGGGACCCAGTACTTC.